Included here is one T cell receptor (beta chain) sequence, with context. V lost 7 bases and J lost 5; bases outside the gene matches: 11. This CDR3 has 16 residues. CDR1 and CDR2 from the germline V gene are SGHRS and YFSETQ. The sample belongs to a study of shared T cell receptors in the human thymus. The method was immunoSEQ multiplex PCR; TCRdb's version includes in-frame clones alone and lacks a portion of them. The top ten clones hold 0.0095% to 0.011% of a sample with about 660,000 clones, around nine tenths of them seen once. These data were also filed under a second study, of human thymus T cells. As that report states: Donors were healthy Finnish infants having corrective surgery for congenital heart defects. From resections taken during corrective heart surgery, the thymus tissue was obtained. Repertoires sampled from thymus and blood appeared biased in V and J gene usage. Related research examined unrelated individuals and reported that their thymic repertoires overlapped highly.

What was sequenced was thymocytes. V usage is TRBV5-1 and J usage is TRBJ2-7, with TRBD2 matching 14 bases. This receptor was obtained from a boy under two years old with a congenital heart defect. The CDR3 DNA is TGCGCCAGCGGGGAGGGACTAGCGGGAGATTTTGACGAGCAGTACTTC. This sequence encodes CASGEGLAGDFDEQYF.